Following are 2 T cell receptor beta chains from one sample sequenced in a study of Ad26.COV2.S vaccination and SARS-CoV-2 variants. TCRdb's table, derived via immunoSEQ multiplex PCR, lists solely in-frame clones and lacks some. The table has roughly 680,000 clones, roughly 90% seen once. The treatment here: roughly 20 received Ad26.COV2.S at low or high dose, single or two shots; about 5 received placebo; per-sample allocation not given. The investigators took samples on day 63 after the first vaccine or placebo injection. The sequenced sample was peripheral blood, obtained in a trial of Ad26.COV2.S vaccine versus placebo. The receptors come from a person between 18 and 65 years old who received the Ad26.COV2.S COVID-19 vaccine or a placebo.

This clone has only one observation. This chain joins TRBV11-2 and TRBJ1-6; 9 nucleotides align to TRBD1. This CDR3 is built from 19 residues. Trimming took 6 bases from V and 3 from J; bases not matched to a gene: 15. The germline CDR1 and CDR2 sequences are SGHAT and FQNNGV. The CDR3 DNA sequence: TGTGCCAGCAGGGGGGACAGGGCCGCCGAAATAAACTATAATTCACCCCTCCACTTT. Translating gives CASRGDRAAEINYNSPLHF.

The genes are TRBV18 and TRBJ2-3; TRBD1 matches 7 bases. V lost 4 bases, J lost 4 bases, and 5 bases stayed unmatched. Germline assignment: CDR1 KGHSH and CDR2 LQKENI. There are 14 residues in the CDR3. The CDR3 here is CASSLNRGPDTQYF. CDR3 nucleotide sequence: TGTGCCAGCTCACTCAACAGGGGCCCAGATACGCAGTATTTT.